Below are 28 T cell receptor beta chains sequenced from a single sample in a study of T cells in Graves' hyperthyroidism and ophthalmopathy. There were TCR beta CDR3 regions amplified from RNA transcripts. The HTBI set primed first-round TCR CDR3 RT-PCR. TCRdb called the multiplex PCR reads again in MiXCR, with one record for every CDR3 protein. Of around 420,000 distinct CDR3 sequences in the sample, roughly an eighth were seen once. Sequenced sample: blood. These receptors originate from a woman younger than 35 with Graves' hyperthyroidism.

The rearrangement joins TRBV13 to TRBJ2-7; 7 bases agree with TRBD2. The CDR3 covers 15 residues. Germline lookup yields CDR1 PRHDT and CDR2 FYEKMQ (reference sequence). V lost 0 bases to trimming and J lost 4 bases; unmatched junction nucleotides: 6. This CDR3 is CASSLGAGSGYEQYF. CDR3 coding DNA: TGTGCCAGCAGCTTAGGTGCGGGTAGCGGGTACGAGCAGTACTTC.

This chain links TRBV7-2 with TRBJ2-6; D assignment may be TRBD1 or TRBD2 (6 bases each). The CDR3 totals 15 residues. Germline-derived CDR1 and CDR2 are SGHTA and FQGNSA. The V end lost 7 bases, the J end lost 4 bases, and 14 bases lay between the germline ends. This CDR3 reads CASTLPGAGANVLTF. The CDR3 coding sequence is TGTGCCAGCACCCTTCCGGGGGCCGGGGCCAACGTCCTGACTTTC.

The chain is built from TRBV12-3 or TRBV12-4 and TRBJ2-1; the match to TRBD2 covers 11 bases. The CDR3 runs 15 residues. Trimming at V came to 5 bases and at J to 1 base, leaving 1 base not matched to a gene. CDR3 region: CASSGTSGSYNEQFF. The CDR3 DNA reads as TGTGCCAGCAGTGGGACTAGCGGTTCCTACAATGAGCAGTTCTTC.

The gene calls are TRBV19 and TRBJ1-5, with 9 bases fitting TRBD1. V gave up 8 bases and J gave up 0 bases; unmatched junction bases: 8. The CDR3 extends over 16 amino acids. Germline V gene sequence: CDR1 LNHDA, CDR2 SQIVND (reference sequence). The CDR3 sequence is CASADRGFYSNQPQHF. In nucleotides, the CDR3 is TGTGCCAGTGCGGACAGGGGATTCTATAGCAATCAGCCCCAGCATTTT.

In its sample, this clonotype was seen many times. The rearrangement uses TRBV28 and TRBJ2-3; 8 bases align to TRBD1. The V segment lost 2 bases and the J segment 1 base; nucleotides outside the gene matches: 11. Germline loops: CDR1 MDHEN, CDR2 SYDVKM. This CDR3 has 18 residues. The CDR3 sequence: CASSLGTGGSRGTDTQYF. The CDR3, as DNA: TGTGCCAGCAGTTTAGGGACAGGAGGGAGTCGGGGCACAGATACGCAGTATTTT.

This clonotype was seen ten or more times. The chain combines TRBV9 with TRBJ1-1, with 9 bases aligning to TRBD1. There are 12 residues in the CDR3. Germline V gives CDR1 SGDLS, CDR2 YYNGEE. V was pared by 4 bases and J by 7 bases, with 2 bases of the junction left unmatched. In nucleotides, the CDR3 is TGTGCCAGCAGCCTGGACAGGGGTGAAGCTTTCTTT. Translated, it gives CASSLDRGEAFF.

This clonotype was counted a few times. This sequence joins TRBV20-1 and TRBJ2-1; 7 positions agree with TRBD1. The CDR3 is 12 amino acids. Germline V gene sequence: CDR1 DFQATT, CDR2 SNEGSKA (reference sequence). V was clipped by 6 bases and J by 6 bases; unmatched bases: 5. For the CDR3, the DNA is TGCAGTGCCGACTCAGGGGGCAATGAGCAGTTCTTC. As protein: CSADSGGNEQFF.

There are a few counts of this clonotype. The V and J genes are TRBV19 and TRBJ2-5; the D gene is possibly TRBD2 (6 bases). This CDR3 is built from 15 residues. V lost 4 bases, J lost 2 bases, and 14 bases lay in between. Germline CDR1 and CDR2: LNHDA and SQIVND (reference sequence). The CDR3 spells CASSTGLGRQETQYF. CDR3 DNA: TGTGCCAGTAGTACGGGTCTAGGGAGGCAAGAGACCCAGTACTTC.

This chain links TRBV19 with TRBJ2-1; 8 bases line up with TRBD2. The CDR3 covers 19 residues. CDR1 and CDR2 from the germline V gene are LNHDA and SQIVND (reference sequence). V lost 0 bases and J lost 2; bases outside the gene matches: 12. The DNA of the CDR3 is TGTGCCAGTAGTATAGATCTCCTAGCGGGCGTTCGTACCTACAATGAGCAGTTCTTC. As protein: CASSIDLLAGVRTYNEQFF.

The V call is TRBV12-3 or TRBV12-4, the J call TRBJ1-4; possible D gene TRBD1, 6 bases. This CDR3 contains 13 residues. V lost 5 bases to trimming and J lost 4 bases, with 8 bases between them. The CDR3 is CASSPDSNEKLFF. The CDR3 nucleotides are TGTGCCAGCAGTCCGGACAGTAATGAAAAACTGTTTTTT.

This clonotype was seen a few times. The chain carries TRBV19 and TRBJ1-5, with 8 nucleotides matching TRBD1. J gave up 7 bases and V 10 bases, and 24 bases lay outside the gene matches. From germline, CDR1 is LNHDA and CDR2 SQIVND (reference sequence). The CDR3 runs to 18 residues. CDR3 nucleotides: TGTGCCACCGGTTTTGGACCACGCAGGGACAGGCTTTCCCAGCCCCAGCATTTT. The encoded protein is CATGFGPRRDRLSQPQHF.

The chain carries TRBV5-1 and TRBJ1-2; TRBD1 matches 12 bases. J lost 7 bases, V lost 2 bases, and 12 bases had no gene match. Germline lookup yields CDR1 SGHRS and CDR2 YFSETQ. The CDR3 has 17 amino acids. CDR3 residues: CASSLTGTGGEERGYTF. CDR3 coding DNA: TGCGCCAGCAGCTTAACCGGGACAGGGGGCGAGGAGCGTGGCTACACCTTC.

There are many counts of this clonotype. For the CDR3, the DNA is TGTGCCAGCAGCTTAGCGGTGCAGGGGGAGTACGAGCAGTTCTTC. This translates into CASSLAVQGEYEQFF. The V and J genes are TRBV7-2 and TRBJ2-1; TRBD1 aligns across 7 bases. CDR3 length: 15 residues. The germline V gene encodes CDR1 SGHTA and CDR2 FQGNSA. V lost 0 bases to trimming and J lost 10 bases; unmatched junction nucleotides: 9.

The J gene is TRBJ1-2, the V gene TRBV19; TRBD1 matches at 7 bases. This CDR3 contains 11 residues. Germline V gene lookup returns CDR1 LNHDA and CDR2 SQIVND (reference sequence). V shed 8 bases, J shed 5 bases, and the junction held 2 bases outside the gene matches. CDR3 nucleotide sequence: TGTGCCAGTGAACAGGGGTATGGCTACACCTTC. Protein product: CASEQGYGYTF.

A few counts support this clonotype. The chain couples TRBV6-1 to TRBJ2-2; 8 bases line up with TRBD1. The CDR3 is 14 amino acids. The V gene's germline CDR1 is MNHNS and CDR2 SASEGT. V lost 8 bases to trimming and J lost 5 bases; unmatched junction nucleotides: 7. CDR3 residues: CASVQGAGTGELFF. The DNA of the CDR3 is TGTGCCAGCGTCCAGGGGGCCGGAACCGGGGAGCTGTTTTTT.

The CDR3 DNA follows: TGTGCCAGCAGAAGTGAGAGCTCCTATAATTCACCCCTCCACTTT. Translated, it gives CASRSESSYNSPLHF. The V call is TRBV12-3 or TRBV12-4, the J call TRBJ1-6; D ambiguous. Trimming removed 6 bases at V and 0 bases at J, with 9 bases between. The CDR3 is 15 residues long.

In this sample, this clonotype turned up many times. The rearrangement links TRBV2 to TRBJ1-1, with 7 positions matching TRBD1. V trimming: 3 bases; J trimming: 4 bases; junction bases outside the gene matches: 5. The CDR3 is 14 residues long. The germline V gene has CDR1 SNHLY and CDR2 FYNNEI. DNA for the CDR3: TGTGCCAGCAGTGAGACAGGGCCAGTCACTGAAGCTTTCTTT. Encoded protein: CASSETGPVTEAFF.

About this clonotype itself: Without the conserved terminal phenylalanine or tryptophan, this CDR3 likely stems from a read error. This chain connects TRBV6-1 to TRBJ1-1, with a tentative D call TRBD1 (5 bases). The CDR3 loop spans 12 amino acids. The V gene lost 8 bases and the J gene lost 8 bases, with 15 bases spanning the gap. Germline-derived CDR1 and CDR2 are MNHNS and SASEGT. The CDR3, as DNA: TGTGCCAGCGCAGAAAGGACACCCGAAGCTTTCCTT. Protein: CASAERTPEAFL.

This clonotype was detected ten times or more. CDR3 in DNA: TGCGCCAGCAGCCACGGGACTAGGACAGATACGCAGTATTTT. Translating gives CASSHGTRTDTQYF. The chain is built from TRBV5-1 and TRBJ2-3; TRBD2 matches at 8 bases. The J segment lost 3 bases and the V segment lost 4 bases, leaving 4 bases of the junction unmatched. Germline V gene lookup returns CDR1 SGHRS and CDR2 YFSETQ. The CDR3 sequence is 14 residues long.

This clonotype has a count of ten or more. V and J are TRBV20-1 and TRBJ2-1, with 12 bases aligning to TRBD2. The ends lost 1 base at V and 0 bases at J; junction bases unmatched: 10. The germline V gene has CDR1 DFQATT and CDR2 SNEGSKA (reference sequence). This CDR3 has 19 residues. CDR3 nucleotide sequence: TGCAGTGCTAGAGGTATACTAGCGGGAGGACCTAGCTCCTACAATGAGCAGTTCTTC. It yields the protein CSARGILAGGPSSYNEQFF.

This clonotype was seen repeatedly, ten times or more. In DNA form, the CDR3 reads TGTGCCAGCAGTGAAAAGGAGCGGTCCCTCTCCTACAATGAGCAGTTCTTC. It yields the protein CASSEKERSLSYNEQFF. This sequence joins TRBV6-1 and TRBJ2-1; D possibly corresponds to TRBD2 (5 bases). The germline V and J ends were trimmed by 2 bases and 0 bases, with 14 bases remaining between them. CDR1 MNHNS and CDR2 SASEGT come from the germline V gene. The CDR3 loop spans 17 amino acids.

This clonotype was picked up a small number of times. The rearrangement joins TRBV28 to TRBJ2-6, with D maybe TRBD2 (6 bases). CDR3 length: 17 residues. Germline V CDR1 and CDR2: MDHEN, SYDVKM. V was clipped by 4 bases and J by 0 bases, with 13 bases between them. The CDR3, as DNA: TGTGCCAGCAGTTCTAGCGCCCCCGACTCTGGGGCCAACGTCCTGACTTTC. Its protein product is CASSSSAPDSGANVLTF.

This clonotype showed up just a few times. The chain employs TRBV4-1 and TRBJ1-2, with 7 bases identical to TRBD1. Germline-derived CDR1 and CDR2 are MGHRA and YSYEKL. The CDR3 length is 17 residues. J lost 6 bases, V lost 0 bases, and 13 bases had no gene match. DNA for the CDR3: TGCGCCAGCAGCCAAGATCGGTCGGGGACAGCGAAAAATGGCTACACCTTC. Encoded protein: CASSQDRSGTAKNGYTF.

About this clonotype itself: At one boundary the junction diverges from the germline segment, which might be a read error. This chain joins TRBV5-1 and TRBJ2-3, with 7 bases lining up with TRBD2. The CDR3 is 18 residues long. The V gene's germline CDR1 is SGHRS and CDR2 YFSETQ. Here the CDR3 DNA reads TGCGCCAGCAGCATGGTGCCGGGGAGGGCCGGGAGCATAGATACGCAGTATTTT. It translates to CASSMVPGRAGSIDTQYF.

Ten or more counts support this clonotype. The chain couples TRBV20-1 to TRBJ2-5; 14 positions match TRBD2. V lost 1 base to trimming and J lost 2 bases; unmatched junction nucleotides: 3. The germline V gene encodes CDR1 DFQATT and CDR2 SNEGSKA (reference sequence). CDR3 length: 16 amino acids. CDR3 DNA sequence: TGCAGTGCTAGAGGGGGGACTAGCGGGAGTCAAGAGACCCAGTACTTC. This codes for CSARGGTSGSQETQYF.

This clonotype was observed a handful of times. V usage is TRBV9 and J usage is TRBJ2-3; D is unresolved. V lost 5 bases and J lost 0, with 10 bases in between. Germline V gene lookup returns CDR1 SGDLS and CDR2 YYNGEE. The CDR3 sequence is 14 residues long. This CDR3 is CASRANPSTDTQYF. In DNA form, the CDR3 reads TGTGCCAGCAGGGCAAACCCTAGCACAGATACGCAGTATTTT.

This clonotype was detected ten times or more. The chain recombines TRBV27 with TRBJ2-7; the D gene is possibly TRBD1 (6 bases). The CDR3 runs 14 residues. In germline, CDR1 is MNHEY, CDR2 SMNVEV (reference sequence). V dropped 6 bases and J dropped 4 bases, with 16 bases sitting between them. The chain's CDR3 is CASSPFQGPYEQYF. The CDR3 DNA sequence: TGTGCCAGCAGCCCCTTCCAGGGGCCTTACGAGCAGTACTTC.

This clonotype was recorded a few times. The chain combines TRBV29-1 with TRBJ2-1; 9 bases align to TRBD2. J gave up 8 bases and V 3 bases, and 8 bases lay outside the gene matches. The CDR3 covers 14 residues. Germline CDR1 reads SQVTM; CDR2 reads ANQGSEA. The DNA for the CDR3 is TGCAGCGTTGACGGCGGGAGGGCCGTCGATGAGCAGTTCTTC. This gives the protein CSVDGGRAVDEQFF.